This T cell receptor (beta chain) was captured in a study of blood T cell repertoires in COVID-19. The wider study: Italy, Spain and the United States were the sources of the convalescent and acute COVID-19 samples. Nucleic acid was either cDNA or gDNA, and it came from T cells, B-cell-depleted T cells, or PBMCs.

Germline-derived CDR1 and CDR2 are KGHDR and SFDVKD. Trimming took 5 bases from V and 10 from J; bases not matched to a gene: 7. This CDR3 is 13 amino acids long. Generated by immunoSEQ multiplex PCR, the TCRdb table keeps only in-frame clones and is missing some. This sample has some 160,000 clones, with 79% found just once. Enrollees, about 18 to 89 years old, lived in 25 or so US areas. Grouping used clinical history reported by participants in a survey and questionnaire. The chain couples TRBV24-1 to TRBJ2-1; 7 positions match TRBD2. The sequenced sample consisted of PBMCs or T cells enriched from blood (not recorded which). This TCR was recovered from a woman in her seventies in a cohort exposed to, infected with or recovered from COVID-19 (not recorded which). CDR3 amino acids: CATSGSGRDEQFF. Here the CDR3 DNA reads TGTGCCACCAGTGGATCGGGGAGGGACGAGCAGTTCTTC.